The rows below give T cell receptor beta chains drawn from one sample of a study of blood T cell repertoires in COVID-19. TCRdb keeps only in-frame clones here, not all; method: immunoSEQ multiplex PCR. The sample has more than 95,000 clones, roughly 87% seen once. Specimen: peripheral blood. The receptors shown here come from a woman of 80 years or more in a cohort sampled during active COVID-19. CDR3s include the opening cysteine and the closing phenylalanine or tryptophan. The D gene is left open where the match is weak. The size field is filled for only some rows; it gives once, few, many or a size class.

>TRBV5-1|TRBJ2-2|NA|NA
TGCGCCAGCAGCTCCTGGGACTCCCGGGCCGGGGAGCTGTTTTTT
CASSSWDSRAGELFF
>TRBV2|TRBJ2-5|NA|NA
TGTGCCAGCACCAACCAAGAGACCCAGTACTTC
CASTNQETQYF
>TRBV5-1|TRBJ1-6|TRBD1|few
TGCGCCAGCAGCGCCTCCGGGACAGGAGTTTCTTCACCCCTCCACTTT
CASSASGTGVSSPLHF
>TRBV19|TRBJ2-2|NA|NA
TGTGCCAGTAGTATATTACAACGGACTCGAAACACCGGGGAGCTGTTTTTT
CASSILQRTRNTGELFF
>TRBV18|TRBJ2-3|TRBD2|NA
TGTGCCAGCTCACCATTGCTAGCGGGGGGTCGCGATACGCAGTATTTT
CASSPLLAGGRDTQYF
>TRBV2|TRBJ2-7|NA|NA
TGTGCCAGCAGAGCCCTAGGACAGTACTACGAGCAGTACTTC
CASRALGQYYEQYF
>TRBV24-1|TRBJ2-2|TRBD1|NA
TGTGCCACCAGTGGCCGGGACAGGGATTCTGGCGGGGAGCTGTTTTTT
CATSGRDRDSGGELFF
>TRBV24-1|TRBJ2-2|TRBD2|NA
TGTGCCACTGGACTAGCGGGTCCCGGGGAGCTGTTTTTT
CATGLAGPGELFF
>TRBV9|TRBJ2-3|NA|NA
TGTGCCAGCAGCGTAGATGGGGCGCGCGCAGATACGCAGTATTTT
CASSVDGARADTQYF
>TRBV5-4|TRBJ2-2|TRBD2|NA
TGTGCCAGCAGGGTGGGGCGGGAGGGCCGTTTCGGGGAGCTGTTTTTT
CASRVGREGRFGELFF
>TRBV18|TRBJ2-3|NA|NA
TGTGCCAGCTCACCAAACAAAGCAGATACGCAGTATTTT
CASSPNKADTQYF
>TRBV7-9|TRBJ2-5|TRBD1|NA
TGTGCCAGCAGCTTAGAGAGGGGGCAGCAAGAGACCCAGTACTTC
CASSLERGQQETQYF
>TRBV7-9|TRBJ2-7|NA|NA
TGTGCCAGCAGCGCAGGACTACTCTCCTACGAGCAGTACTTC
CASSAGLLSYEQYF